This T cell receptor beta chain is drawn from a study of cytomegalovirus exposure and HLA in healthy donors. Looking at the study overall: There were more than 350 genotyped donors. Of these, roughly 80% fell in the genetic ancestry cluster associated with self-reported Caucasian donors.

Study-wide results and limits: A later analysis reportedly found that, within productive TCRs, an Asian-associated ancestry cluster had fewer N-insertions than the mean observed across the roughly 690 donors. Earlier results showed most TCR beta V segments being productive about 87% or about 30% of the time.

Remarks on this clone: Antigen specificity is unknown.

PCR amplification relied on 60 Vbeta primers (plus 13 Jbeta primers). Some clones are missing from TCRdb's copy, which holds only in-frame ones; the method was immunoSEQ multiplex PCR. In the table there are 150,000 to 200,000 clones, roughly 78% of which are singletons. The origin of this receptor is a woman aged 45-59 years in good health and CMV-seropositive. The sample comprised PBMCs.

CDR3 bases: TGTGCCACCAGCAGAGATCTAAAAGAGTACTACGAGCAGTACTTC. This sequence encodes CATSRDLKEYYEQYF. This chain uses TRBV15 with TRBJ2-7; D is ambiguous. The CDR3 runs 15 residues. The V end was cut by 0 bases, the J end by 3 bases, with 12 bases between. Looked up from germline, CDR1 is LNHNV and CDR2 is YYDKDF (reference sequence).